This TCR beta chain originates from a study of shared clonotypes between healthy human individuals. The ends were cut back, 7 bases at V and 2 bases at J, with 15 bases in the middle. Germline lookup yields CDR1 SGDLS and CDR2 YYNGEE. The CDR3 runs to 15 residues. Assay used: immunoSEQ multiplex PCR; TCRdb lists only in-frame clones, some missing. The data show a few million clones, roughly 95% seen once. Only CD45RO-negative cells positively selected for CCR7 counted as naive CD8 cells, so terminally differentiated effector memory CD45RA+ cells were excluded. This chain joins TRBV9 and TRBJ1-4, with a tentative D call TRBD1 (5 bases). The sample comprised naive CD8+ T cells from PBMCs. This clonotype was obtained from a man between 18 and 29 years old in good health. Some clones in this sample may be carry-over from other donors' samples. CDR3 amino acids: CASGQSGGTNEKLFF. DNA for the CDR3: TGTGCCAGCGGCCAGAGTGGGGGGACTAATGAAAAACTGTTTTTT.